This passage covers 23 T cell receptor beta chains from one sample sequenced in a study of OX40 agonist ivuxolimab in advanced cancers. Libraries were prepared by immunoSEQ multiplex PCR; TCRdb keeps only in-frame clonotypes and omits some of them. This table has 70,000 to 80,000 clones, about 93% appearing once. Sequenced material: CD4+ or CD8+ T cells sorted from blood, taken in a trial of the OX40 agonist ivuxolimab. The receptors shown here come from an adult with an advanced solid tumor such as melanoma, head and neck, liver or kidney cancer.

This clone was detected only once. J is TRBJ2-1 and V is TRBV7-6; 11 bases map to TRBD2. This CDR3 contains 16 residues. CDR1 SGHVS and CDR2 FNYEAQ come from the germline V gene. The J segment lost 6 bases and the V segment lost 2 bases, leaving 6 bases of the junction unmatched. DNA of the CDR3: TGTGCCAGCAGCTTATCTCCTAGCGGGGGGCTCAATGAGCAGTTCTTC. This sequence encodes CASSLSPSGGLNEQFF.

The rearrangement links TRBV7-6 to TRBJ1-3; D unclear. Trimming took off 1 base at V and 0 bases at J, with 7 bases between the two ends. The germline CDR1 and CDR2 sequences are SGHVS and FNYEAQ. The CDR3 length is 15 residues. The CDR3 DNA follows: TGTGCCAGCAGCTTAGGGGAGTTCTCTGGAAACACCATATATTTT. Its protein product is CASSLGEFSGNTIYF.

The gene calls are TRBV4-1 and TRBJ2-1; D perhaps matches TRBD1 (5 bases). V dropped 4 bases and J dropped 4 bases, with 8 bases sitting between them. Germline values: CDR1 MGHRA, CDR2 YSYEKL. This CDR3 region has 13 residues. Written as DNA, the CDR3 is TGCGCCAGCAGCCTCGACAGTTACAATGAGCAGTTCTTC. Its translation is CASSLDSYNEQFF.

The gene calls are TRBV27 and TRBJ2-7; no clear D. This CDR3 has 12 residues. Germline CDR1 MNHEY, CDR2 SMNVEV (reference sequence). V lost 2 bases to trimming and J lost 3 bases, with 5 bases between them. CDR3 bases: TGTGCCAGCAGTTTAAGAGGCTACGAGCAGTACTTC. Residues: CASSLRGYEQYF.

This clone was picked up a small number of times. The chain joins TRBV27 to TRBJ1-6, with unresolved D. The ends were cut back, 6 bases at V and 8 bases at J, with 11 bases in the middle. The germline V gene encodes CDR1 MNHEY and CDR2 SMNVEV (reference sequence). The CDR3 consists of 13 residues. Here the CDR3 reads CASSLGTDSPLHF. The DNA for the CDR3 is TGTGCCAGCAGCCTTGGTACTGATTCACCCCTCCACTTT.

Written as DNA, the CDR3 is TGCGCCAGCGCCGTTCTAGGCGGGGAGCTGTTTTTT. It translates to CASAVLGGELFF. The J gene is TRBJ2-2, the V gene TRBV5-1, with unresolved D. V lost 7 bases to trimming and J lost 7 bases, with 11 bases between them. This CDR3 spans 12 amino acids. Per germline, CDR1 SGHRS and CDR2 YFSETQ.

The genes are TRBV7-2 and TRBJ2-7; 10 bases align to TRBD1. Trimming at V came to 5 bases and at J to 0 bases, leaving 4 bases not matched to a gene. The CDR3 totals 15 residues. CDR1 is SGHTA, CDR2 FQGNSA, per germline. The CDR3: CASSGDRGPSYEQYF. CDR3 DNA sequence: TGTGCCAGCAGCGGAGACAGGGGGCCCTCCTACGAGCAGTACTTC.

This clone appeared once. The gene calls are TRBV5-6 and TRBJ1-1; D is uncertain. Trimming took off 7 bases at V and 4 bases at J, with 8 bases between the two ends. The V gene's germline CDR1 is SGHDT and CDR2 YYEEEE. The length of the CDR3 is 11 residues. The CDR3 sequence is CASGDGTEAFF. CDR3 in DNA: TGTGCCAGCGGGGATGGCACTGAAGCTTTCTTT. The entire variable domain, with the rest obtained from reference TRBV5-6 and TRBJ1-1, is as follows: DAGVTQSPTHLIKTRGQQVTLRCSPKSGHDTVSWYQQALGQGPQFIFQYYEEEERQRGNFPDRFSGHQFPNYSSELNVNALLLGDSALYLCASGDGTEAFFGQGTRLTVV.

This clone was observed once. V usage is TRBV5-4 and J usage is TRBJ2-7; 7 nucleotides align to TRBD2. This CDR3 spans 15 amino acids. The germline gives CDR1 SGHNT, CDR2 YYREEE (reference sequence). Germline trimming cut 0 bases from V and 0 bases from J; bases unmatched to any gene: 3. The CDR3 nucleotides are TGTGCCAGCAGCTTGGTCCTAGCGGACTCCTACGAGCAGTACTTC. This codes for CASSLVLADSYEQYF.

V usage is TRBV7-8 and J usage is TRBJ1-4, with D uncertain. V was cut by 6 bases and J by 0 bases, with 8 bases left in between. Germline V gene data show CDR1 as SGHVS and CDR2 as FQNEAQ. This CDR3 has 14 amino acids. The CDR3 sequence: CASSLWATNEKLFF. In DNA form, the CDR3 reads TGTGCCAGCAGTCTTTGGGCAACTAATGAAAAACTGTTTTTT. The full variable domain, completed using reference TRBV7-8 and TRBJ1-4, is GAGVSQSPRYKVAKRGQDVALRCDPISGHVSLFWYQQALGQGPEFLTYFQNEAQLDKSGLPSDRFFAERPEGSVSTLKIQRTQQEDSAVYLCASSLWATNEKLFFGSGTQLSVL.

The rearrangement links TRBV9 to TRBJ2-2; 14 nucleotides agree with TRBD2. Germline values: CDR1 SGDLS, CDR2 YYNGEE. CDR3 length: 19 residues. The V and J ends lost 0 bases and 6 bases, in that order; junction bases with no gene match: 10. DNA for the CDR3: TGTGCCAGCAGCGTAGCCCAACCGGGACTAGCGGGAGAGGCCGGGGAGCTGTTTTTT. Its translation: CASSVAQPGLAGEAGELFF.

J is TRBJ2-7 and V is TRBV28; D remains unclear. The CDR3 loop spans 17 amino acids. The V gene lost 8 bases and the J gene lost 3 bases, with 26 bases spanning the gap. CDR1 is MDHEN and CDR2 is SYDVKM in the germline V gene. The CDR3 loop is CASAFTILVGGSYEQYF. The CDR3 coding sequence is TGTGCCAGCGCCTTTACAATTCTGGTGGGCGGCAGCTACGAGCAGTACTTC.

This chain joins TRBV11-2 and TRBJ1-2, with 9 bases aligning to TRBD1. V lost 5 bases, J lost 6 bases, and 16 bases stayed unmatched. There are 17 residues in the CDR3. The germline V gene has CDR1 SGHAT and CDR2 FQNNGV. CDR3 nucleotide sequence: TGTGCCAGCAGCCCAACACAGGGACAGGGAATACAGGATGGCTACACCTTC. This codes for CASSPTQGQGIQDGYTF.

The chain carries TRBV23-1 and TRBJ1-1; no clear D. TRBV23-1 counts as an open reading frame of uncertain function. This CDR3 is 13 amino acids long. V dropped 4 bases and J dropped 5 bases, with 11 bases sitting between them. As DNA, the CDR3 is TGCGCCAGCAGTCGTAGGCGTGATACTGAAGCTTTCTTT. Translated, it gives CASSRRRDTEAFF.

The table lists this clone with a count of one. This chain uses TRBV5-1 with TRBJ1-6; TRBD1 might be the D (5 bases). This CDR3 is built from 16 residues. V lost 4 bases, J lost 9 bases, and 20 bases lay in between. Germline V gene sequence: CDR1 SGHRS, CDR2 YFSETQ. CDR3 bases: TGCGCCAGCAGCGCCCGTGGGGCAGCTGGTAGTTCACCCCTCCACTTT. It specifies CASSARGAAGSSPLHF.

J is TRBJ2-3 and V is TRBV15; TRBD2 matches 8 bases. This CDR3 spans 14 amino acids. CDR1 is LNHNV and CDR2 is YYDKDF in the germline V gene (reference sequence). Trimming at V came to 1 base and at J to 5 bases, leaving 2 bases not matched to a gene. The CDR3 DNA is TGTGCCACCAGCAGAGCGGGGGGGGTAGATACGCAGTATTTT. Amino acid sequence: CATSRAGGVDTQYF.

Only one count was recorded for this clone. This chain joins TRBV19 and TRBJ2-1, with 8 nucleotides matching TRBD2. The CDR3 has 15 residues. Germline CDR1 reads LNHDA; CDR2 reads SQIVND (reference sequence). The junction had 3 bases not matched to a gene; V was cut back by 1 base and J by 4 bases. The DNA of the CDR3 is TGTGCCAGTAGTATAGCGGGAGGGAATTACAATGAGCAGTTCTTC. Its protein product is CASSIAGGNYNEQFF.

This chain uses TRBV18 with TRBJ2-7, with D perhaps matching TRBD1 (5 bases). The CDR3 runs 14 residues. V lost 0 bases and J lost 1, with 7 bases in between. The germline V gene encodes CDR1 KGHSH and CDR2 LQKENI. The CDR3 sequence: CASSPPRDSYEQYF. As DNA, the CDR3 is TGTGCCAGCTCACCACCCAGGGATTCCTACGAGCAGTACTTC.

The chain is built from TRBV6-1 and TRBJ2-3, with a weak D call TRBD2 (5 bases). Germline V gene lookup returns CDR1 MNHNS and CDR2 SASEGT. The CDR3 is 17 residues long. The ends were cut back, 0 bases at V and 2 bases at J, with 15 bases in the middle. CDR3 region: CASSEARGIRYTDTQYF. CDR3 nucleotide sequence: TGTGCCAGCAGTGAAGCGCGAGGGATACGTTACACAGATACGCAGTATTTT.

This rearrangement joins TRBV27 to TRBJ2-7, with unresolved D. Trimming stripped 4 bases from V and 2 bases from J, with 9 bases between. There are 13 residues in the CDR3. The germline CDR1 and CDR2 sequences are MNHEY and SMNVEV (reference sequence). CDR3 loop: CASSSTVPYEQYF. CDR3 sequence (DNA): TGTGCCAGCAGTTCCACCGTCCCCTACGAGCAGTACTTC.

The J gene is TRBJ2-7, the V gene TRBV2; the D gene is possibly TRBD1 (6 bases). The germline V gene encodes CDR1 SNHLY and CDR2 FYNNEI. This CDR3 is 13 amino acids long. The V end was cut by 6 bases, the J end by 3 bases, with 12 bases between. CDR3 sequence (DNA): TGTGCCAGCAGGGACGGGACAAGCTACGAGCAGTACTTC. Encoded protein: CASRDGTSYEQYF.

CDR3: CSVDQGDSYEQYF. The DNA of the CDR3 is TGCAGCGTTGACCAGGGGGACTCCTACGAGCAGTACTTC. The V gene is TRBV29-1, the J gene TRBJ2-7; 7 nucleotides line up with TRBD1. CDR3 length equals 13 residues. With V trimmed by 3 bases and J by 0 bases, 2 bases remained unmatched. The germline V gene has CDR1 SQVTM and CDR2 ANQGSEA.

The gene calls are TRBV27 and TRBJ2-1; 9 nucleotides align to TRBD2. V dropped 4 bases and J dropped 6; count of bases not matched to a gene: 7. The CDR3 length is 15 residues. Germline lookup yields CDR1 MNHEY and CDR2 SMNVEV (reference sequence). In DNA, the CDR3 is TGTGCCAGCAGTTCCGGTCCTAGCGGGACCAATGAGCAGTTCTTC. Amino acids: CASSSGPSGTNEQFF.